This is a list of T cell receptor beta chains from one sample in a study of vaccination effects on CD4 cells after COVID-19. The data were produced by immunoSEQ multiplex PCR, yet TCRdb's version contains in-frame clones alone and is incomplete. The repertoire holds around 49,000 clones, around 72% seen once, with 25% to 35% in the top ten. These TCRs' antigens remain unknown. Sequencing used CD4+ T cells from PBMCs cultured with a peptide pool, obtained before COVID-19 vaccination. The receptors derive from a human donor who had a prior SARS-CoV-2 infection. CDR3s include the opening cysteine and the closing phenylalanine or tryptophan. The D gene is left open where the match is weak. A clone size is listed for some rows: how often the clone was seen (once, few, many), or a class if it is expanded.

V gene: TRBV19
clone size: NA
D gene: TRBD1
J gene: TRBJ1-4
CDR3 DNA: TGTGCCAGTAGTACACACAGGGGCGCTAATGAAAAACTGTTTTTT
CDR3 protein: CASSTHRGANEKLFF

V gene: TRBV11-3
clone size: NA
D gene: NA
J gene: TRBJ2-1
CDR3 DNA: TGTGCCAGCACCCTCCGGGGCAGTCTCTCCTACAATGAGCAGTTCTTC
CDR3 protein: CASTLRGSLSYNEQFF

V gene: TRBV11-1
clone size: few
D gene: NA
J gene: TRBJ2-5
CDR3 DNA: TGTGCCAGCAGCTTCGGCGGGCAAGAGACCCAGTACTTC
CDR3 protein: CASSFGGQETQYF

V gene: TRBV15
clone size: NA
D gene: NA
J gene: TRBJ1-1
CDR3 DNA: TGTGCCACCAGCAATACGGACAAGGGTGAAGCTTTCTTT
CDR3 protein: CATSNTDKGEAFF

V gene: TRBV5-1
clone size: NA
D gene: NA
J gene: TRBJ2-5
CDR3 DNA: TGCGCCAGCAGCTTATATGGCAGGGACGGACCCCAAGAGACCCAGTACTTC
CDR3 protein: CASSLYGRDGPQETQYF

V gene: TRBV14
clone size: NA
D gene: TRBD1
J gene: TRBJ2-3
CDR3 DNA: TGTGCCAGCAGCCCGGACAGGGGGCGCACAGATACGCAGTATTTT
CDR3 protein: CASSPDRGRTDTQYF

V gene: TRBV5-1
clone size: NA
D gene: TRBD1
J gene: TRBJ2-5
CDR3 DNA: TGCGCCAGCAGCACCGGACAGGGTAGTATGGAGACCCAGTACTTC
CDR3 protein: CASSTGQGSMETQYF

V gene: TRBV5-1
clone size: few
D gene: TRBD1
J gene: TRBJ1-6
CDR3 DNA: TGCGCCAGCAGCTTACCGGGACAGGGCTCACCCCTCCACTTT
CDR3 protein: CASSLPGQGSPLHF

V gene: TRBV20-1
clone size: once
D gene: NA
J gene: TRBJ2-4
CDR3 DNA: TGCAGTGCTAGTGCAGGGCACCGGGCCAAAAACATTCAGTACTTC
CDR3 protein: CSASAGHRAKNIQYF

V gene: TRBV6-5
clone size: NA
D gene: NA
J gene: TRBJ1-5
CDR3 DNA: TGTGCCAGCAGTTCCCCGGGGTACGCTGGGGGTAAGCCCCAGCATTTT
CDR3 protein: CASSSPGYAGGKPQHF

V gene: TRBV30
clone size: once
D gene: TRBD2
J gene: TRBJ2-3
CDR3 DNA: TGTGCCTGGATACCGGGACTAGCGGGAGCAACAGATACGCAGTATTTT
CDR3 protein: CAWIPGLAGATDTQYF

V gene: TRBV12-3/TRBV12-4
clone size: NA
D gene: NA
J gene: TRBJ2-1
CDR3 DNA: TGTGCCAGCAGTTTAAACTGGCTTGAGCAGTTCTTC
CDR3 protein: CASSLNWLEQFF

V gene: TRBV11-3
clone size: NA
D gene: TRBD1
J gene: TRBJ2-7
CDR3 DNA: TGTGCCAGCAGCTACGACAGGGGCACCTACGAGCAGTACTTC
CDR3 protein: CASSYDRGTYEQYF

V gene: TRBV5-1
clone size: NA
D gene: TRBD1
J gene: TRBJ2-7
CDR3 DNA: TGCGCCAGCAGCATAGGACAGGGAAGCTCCTACGAGCAGTACTTC
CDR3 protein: CASSIGQGSSYEQYF

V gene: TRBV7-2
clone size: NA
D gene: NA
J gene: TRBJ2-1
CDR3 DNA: TGTGCCAGCAGCGTCCGGGGTGGTTACAATGAGCAGTTCTTC
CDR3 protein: CASSVRGGYNEQFF

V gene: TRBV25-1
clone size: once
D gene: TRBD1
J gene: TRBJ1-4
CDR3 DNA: TGTGCCAGCAGTGCCGGGACAGGGGGCGGGAGTGAAAAACTGTTTTTT
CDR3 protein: CASSAGTGGGSEKLFF

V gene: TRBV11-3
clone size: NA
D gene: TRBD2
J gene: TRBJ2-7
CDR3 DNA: TGTGCCAGCAGCTTAGATCCTACTAGCGGGATGGTTCTGCAGTACTTC
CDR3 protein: CASSLDPTSGMVLQYF

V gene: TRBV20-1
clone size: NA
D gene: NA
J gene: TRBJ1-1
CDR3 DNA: TGCAGTGCTAGTCAGGGGCTGAACACTGAAGCTTTCTTT
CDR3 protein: CSASQGLNTEAFF

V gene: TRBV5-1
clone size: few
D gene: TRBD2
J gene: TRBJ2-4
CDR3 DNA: TGCGCCAGCAGCTTAAATTGGGCGGGACTACAGTACTTC
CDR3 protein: CASSLNWAGLQYF

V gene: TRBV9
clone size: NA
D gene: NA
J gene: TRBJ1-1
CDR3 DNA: TGTGCCAGCAGCGTAGGAGGGCCCCCGGGGGACACTGAAGCTTTCTTT
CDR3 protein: CASSVGGPPGDTEAFF

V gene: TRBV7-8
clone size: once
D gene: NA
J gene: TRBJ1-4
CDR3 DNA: TGTGCCAGCAGCTTAGTGCCCCTGGCAGCCAAACTGTTTTTT
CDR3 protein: CASSLVPLAAKLFF

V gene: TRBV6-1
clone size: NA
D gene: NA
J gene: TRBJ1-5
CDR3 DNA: TGTGCCAGCAGTGAAGCGACGGGGGCGGTTCAGCCCCAGCATTTT
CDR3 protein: CASSEATGAVQPQHF

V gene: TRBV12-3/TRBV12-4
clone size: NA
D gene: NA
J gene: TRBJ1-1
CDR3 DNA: TGTGCCAGCAGGCTCCGCAGGAACACTGAAGCTTTCTTT
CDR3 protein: CASRLRRNTEAFF

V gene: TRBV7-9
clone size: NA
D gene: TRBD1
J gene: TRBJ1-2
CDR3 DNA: TGTGCCAGCAGCTTCGAGGGACAGGGATACGGCTACACCTTC
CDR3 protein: CASSFEGQGYGYTF

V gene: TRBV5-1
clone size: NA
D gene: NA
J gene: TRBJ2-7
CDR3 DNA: TGCGCCAGCAGCTTGGTTCTAGCCGACGAGCAGTACTTC
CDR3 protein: CASSLVLADEQYF

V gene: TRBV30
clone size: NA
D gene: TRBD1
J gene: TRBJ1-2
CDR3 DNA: TGTGCCCGCAAAGCGGACAGGAACTATGGCTACACCTTC
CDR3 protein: CARKADRNYGYTF

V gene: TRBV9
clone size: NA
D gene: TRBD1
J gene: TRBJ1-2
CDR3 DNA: TGTGCCAGCAGCTCGACGGACAGGGATGGCTACACCTTC
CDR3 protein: CASSSTDRDGYTF

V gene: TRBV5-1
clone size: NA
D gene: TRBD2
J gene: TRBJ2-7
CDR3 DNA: TGCGCCAGCAGTTCGACGCCTAGCGGGGTTACATACGAGCAGTACTTC
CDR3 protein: CASSSTPSGVTYEQYF

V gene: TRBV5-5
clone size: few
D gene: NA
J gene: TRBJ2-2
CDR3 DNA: TGTGCCAGCAGCTTGGTAGGGACACCAACCGGGGAGCTGTTTTTT
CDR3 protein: CASSLVGTPTGELFF